This T cell receptor (beta chain) came from a study of blood T cell repertoires in COVID-19. This clone was recorded only once. Assay used: immunoSEQ multiplex PCR; TCRdb lists only in-frame clones, some missing. The sample gives about 300,000 clones, 80% to 90% of which show up once; roughly 2.3% is in the top ten. Trimming took off 6 bases at V and 6 bases at J, with 6 bases between the two ends. Germline CDR1 reads SNHLY; CDR2 reads FYNNEI. The CDR3 is 11 amino acids. The origin of this receptor is a young man who had recovered from COVID-19. The source material was PBMCs or T cells enriched from blood (not recorded which). V and J are TRBV2 and TRBJ1-5; D gene uncertain. CDR3 DNA: TGTGCCAGCAGCCCGGGTCAGCCCCAGCATTTT. Protein product: CASSPGQPQHF.